This T cell receptor beta chain stems from a study of OX40 agonist ivuxolimab in advanced cancers. Study as a whole: Three patients showed partial responses: one hepatocellular carcinoma and two cutaneous melanoma cases.

TCRdb's copy holds only in-frame clones and misses some; the assay was immunoSEQ multiplex PCR. Altogether roughly 20,000 clones are present, more than 70% being singletons, with the ten largest covering roughly 17%. General study points: By week 6 at 0.1 to 3.0 mg/kg, blood CD4+ and CD8+ T cells had expanded clonally. Partial responders at 0.1-3.0 mg/kg showed near-lowest clonal expansion. Average numbers of expanded clones were greater in CD8+ T cells than in CD4+.

A word on this clone: Its antigen is not identified.

V gave up 2 bases and J gave up 5 bases, with 16 bases separating them. CDR3 length equals 16 residues. CDR1 and CDR2 (germline): SGHVS, FNYEAQ. Here the sequenced sample was CD4+ or CD8+ T cells sorted from blood, taken in a trial of the OX40 agonist ivuxolimab. This TCR was recovered from an adult with an advanced solid tumor such as melanoma, head and neck, liver or kidney cancer. This chain joins TRBV7-6 and TRBJ2-1; a possible D gene is TRBD2 (5 bases). The DNA for the CDR3 is TGTGCCAGCAGCTTAAAGGGAGCGGCGGCTGACAATGAGCAGTTCTTC. Translation: CASSLKGAAADNEQFF.